This T cell receptor beta chain was observed in a study of long-term antiretroviral therapy in people with HIV. Germline V gene sequence: CDR1 GTSNPN, CDR2 SVGIG (reference sequence). There are 11 residues in the CDR3. V lost 5 bases and J lost 0, with 5 bases in between. At the survey level, the v3.0 immunoSEQ assay was run. Method: immunoSEQ multiplex PCR; TCRdb's copy keeps in-frame clones and lacks some. Among tens of thousands of clones listed, 80% to 90% were seen once. The V gene is TRBV30, the J gene TRBJ2-7; the D gene is possibly TRBD2 (5 bases). The sample in question was unsorted PBMCs, obtained 0.3 years after starting antiretroviral therapy. The receptor was derived from a man between 18 and 29 years old with HIV. This chain's CDR3 is CAWGSSYEQYF. The DNA for the CDR3 is TGTGCCTGGGGGAGCTCCTACGAGCAGTACTTC.